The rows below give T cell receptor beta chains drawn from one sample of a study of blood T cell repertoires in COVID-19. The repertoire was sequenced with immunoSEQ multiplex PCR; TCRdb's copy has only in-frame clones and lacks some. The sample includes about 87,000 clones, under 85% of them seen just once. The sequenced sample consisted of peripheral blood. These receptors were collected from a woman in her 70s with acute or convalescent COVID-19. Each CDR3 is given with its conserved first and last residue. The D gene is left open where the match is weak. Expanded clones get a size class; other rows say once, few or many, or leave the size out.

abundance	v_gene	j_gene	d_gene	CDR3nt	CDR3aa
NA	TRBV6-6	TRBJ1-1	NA	TGTGCCAGCAGTTACCGGGACACGGCCATGAACACTGAAGCTTTCTTT	CASSYRDTAMNTEAFF
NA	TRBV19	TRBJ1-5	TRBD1	TGTGCCATATCCGGGACAGGGGGCCAACAGCCCCAGCATTTT	CAISGTGGQQPQHF
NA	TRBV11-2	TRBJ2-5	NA	TGTGCCAGCAGCCCTGGACAAAAAGAGACCCAGTACTTC	CASSPGQKETQYF
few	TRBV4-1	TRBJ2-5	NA	TGCGCCAGCAGCCAAGGGACTCGAGAGACCCAGTACTTC	CASSQGTRETQYF
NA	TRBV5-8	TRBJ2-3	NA	TGTGCCAGCAGCTTGGGCGGTGTGGGAGATACGCAGTATTTT	CASSLGGVGDTQYF
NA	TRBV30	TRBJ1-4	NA	TGTGCCTGGAGTTTCCGAGGTTATGAAAAACTGTTTTTT	CAWSFRGYEKLFF
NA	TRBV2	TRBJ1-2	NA	TGTGCCAGCAAGAGGACTACATTAGTATATGGCTACACCTTC	CASKRTTLVYGYTF
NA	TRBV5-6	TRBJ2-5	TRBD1	TGTGCCAGCAGCTTGGTCGGTGGCACAGGGGGCCAAGAGACCCAGTACTTC	CASSLVGGTGGQETQYF
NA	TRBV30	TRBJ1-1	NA	TGTGCCTGGAGTGGCCGGCTCAGGGTGCGAGCTTTCTTT	CAWSGRLRVRAFF
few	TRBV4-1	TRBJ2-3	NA	TGCGCCAGCGTCGGACACCCCAACACAGATACGCAGTATTTT	CASVGHPNTDTQYF
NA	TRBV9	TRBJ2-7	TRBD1	TGTGCCAGCAGCGAAGAAAAGGGGGCTTACGAGCAGTACTTC	CASSEEKGAYEQYF
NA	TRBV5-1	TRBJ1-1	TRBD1	TGCGCCAGCAGCTTGGATTCCCCGGGACAGGGGGCTGAAGCTTTCTTT	CASSLDSPGQGAEAFF
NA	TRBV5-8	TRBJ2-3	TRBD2	TGTGCCAGCAGCTTGAATCTAGCGGGCACAGATACGCAGTATTTT	CASSLNLAGTDTQYF
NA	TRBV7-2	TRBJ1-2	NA	TGTGCCAGCAGCTCCCCCGGGGGTCTCTATGGCTACACCTTC	CASSSPGGLYGYTF
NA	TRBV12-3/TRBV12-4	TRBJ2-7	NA	TGTGCCAGCAGTTTGGAGGGTCGCGCCGGGCAGTACTTC	CASSLEGRAGQYF
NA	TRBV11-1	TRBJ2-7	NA	TGTGCCAGCAGCTTTGACAGACCTTACGAGCAGTACTTC	CASSFDRPYEQYF
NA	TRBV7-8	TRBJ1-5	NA	TGTGCCAGCAGCCGAAGGGGCAGTAATAGCAATCAGCCCCAGCATTTT	CASSRRGSNSNQPQHF
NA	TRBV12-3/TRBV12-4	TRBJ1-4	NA	TGTGCCAGCAGTAATGAGGAAAAACTGTTTTTT	CASSNEEKLFF
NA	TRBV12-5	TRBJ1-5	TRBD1	TGTGCTAGTGGTTTGAGTCCGGGACAGATTTTCCGCAATCAGCCCCAGCATTTT	CASGLSPGQIFRNQPQHF
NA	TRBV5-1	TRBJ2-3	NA	TGCGCCAGCAGCTTGGTGGGTCTAGTAACAGATACGCAGTATTTT	CASSLVGLVTDTQYF
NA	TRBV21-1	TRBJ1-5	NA	TGTGCCAGCAGCATGACGACAAGACAGGGGAAAAATCAGCCCCAGCATTTT	CASSMTTRQGKNQPQHF
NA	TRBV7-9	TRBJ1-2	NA	TGTGCCAGCAGCTTAGAACAGGCGTATGGCTACACCTTC	CASSLEQAYGYTF
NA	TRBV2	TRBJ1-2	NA	TGTGCCAGCAGTGCGTCATCGCATGCGGACTATGGCTACACCTTC	CASSASSHADYGYTF
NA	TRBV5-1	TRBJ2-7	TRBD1	TGCGCCAGCAGCTTAGGGGACAGCGTGTCTTACGAGCAGTACTTC	CASSLGDSVSYEQYF
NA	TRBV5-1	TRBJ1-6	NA	TGCGCCAGCAGACCCGGGACTGCTTATTCACCCCTCCACTTT	CASRPGTAYSPLHF
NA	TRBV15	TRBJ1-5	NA	TGTGCCACCAGCAGAGATCGGGCGGACGAGCGGGCGCATTTT	CATSRDRADERAHF
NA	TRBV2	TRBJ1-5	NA	TGTGCCAGCAGTTACCAGGGCAATCAGCCCCAGCATTTT	CASSYQGNQPQHF
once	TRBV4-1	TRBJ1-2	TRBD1	TGTGCCAGCAGGCCCCCGGGACAGGTTAACTATGGCTACACCTTC	CASRPPGQVNYGYTF
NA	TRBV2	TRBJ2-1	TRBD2	TGTGCCAGCATAGTCGGACTAGCGGGGGAGAAGCAGTTCTTC	CASIVGLAGEKQFF
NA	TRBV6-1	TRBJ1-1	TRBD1	TGTGCCAGCAGTGAATCGGGACAGGGGCGATTTGCTTTCTTT	CASSESGQGRFAFF
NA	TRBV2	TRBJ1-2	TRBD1	TGTGCCTCACACAGGGGTGGTAGCTATGGCTACACCTTC	CASHRGGSYGYTF
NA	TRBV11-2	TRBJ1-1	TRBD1	TGTGCCAGCAGCTTAGTACGGACAGGCGATGAAGCTTTCTTT	CASSLVRTGDEAFF
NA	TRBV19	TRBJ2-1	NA	TGTGCCAGTAGTGAAGGGGGAAGTGAGCAGTTCTTC	CASSEGGSEQFF
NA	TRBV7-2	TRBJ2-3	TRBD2	TGTGCCAGCAGCTCCGGGGGGGCCATAGATACGCAGTATTTT	CASSSGGAIDTQYF
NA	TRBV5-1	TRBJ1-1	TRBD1	TGCGCCAGCAGCTTGGGACAGGGATCGATGTTTACTGAAGCTTTCTTT	CASSLGQGSMFTEAFF
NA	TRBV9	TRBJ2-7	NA	TGTGCCAGCAGCGTAGTCGGGGATGGCGAGCAGTACTTC	CASSVVGDGEQYF
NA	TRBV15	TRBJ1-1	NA	TGTGCCACCAGCCGGGACTCTTCCCCTTTCTTT	CATSRDSSPFF
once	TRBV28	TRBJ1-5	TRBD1	TGTGCCAGCAGTTTACCCCTTCGACAGGGTCTGAATCAGCCCCAGCATTTT	CASSLPLRQGLNQPQHF
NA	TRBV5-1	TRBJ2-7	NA	TGCGCCAGCAGCCCGATGACAGTCTACGAGCAGTACTTC	CASSPMTVYEQYF
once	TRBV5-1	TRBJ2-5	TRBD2	TGCGCCAGCAGCCCACCACGACTAGCGGGGGTGGAGACCCAGTACTTC	CASSPPRLAGVETQYF
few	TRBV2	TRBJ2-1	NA	TGTGCCAGCAGTGAAGGGAGCTCCTACAATGAGCAGTTCTTC	CASSEGSSYNEQFF
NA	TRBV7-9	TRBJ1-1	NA	TGTGCCAGCAGCTTAGCGGGGTTTGGGAGACAAGCTTTCTTT	CASSLAGFGRQAFF
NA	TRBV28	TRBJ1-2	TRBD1	TGTGCCAGCAGTCTCCGGGACAGGGGAGATGGCTACACCTTC	CASSLRDRGDGYTF
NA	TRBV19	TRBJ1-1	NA	TGTGCCAGTAGTATAGCTGGGTGGAGGAACACTGAAGCTTTCTTT	CASSIAGWRNTEAFF
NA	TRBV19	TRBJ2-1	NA	TGTGCCAGTAGACCAGCCTTGGGGGCTGAGCAGTTCTTC	CASRPALGAEQFF
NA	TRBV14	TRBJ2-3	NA	TGTGCCAGCAGCCAAGGGATTAGCAAATACACAGATACGCAGTATTTT	CASSQGISKYTDTQYF
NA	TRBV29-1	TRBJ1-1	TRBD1	TGCAGCGTCTCTCAGGGGGGCACTGAAGCTTTCTTT	CSVSQGGTEAFF
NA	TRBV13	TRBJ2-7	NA	TGTGCCAGCAGCTTAATCAGGGGTGGGATTTACTCCTACGAGCAGTACTTC	CASSLIRGGIYSYEQYF
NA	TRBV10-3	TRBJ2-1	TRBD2	TGTGCCATCAGTACTCATGGCGGGGGGAGTTACAATGAGCAGTTCTTC	CAISTHGGGSYNEQFF
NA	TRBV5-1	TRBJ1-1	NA	TGCGCCAGCACCTCTTTTGAAACTATGAACACTGAAGCTTTCTTT	CASTSFETMNTEAFF
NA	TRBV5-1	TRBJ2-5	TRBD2	TGCGCCAGCAGCTTCGGGAGCGGGGGGTACCAAGAGACCCAGTACTTC	CASSFGSGGYQETQYF
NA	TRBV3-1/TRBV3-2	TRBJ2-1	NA	TGTGCCAGCAGCCAGGAGTTGGTCTCCTACAATGAGCAGTTCTTC	CASSQELVSYNEQFF
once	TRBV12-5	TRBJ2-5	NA	TGTGCTAGTGGTTCCCCCTCACGTAGCAAGCAAGAGACCCAGTACTTC	CASGSPSRSKQETQYF
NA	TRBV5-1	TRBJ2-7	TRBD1	TGCGCCAGCAGCTTGAGGGGACAGGGGGCGGGTGACGAGCAGTACTTC	CASSLRGQGAGDEQYF
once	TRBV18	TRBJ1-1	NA	TGTGCCAGCTCACCTTCTGAGACAGCGAACACTGAAGCTTTCTTT	CASSPSETANTEAFF
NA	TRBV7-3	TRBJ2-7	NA	TGTGCCAGCAGCTTTTACGGGGGAAGCTCCTACGAGCAGTACTTC	CASSFYGGSSYEQYF
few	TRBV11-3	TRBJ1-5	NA	TGTGCCAGCAGCTTAACAGGGAGCAATCAGCCCCAGCATTTT	CASSLTGSNQPQHF
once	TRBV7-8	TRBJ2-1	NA	TGTGCCAGCAGCCTGCGGAGGGACGGCTACAATGAGCAGTTCTTC	CASSLRRDGYNEQFF